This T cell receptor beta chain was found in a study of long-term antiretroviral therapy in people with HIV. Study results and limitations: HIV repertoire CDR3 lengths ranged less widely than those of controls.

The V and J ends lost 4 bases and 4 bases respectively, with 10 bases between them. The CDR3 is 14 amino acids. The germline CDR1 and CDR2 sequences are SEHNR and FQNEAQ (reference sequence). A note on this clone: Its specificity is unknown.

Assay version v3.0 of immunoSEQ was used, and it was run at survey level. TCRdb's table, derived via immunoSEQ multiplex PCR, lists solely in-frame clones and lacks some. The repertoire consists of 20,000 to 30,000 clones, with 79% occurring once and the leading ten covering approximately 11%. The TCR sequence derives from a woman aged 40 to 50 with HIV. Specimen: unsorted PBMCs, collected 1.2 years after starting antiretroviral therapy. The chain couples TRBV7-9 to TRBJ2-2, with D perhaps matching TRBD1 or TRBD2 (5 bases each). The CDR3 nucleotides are TGTGCCAGCAGCTCCGGGACCCCCACCGGGGAGCTGTTTTTT. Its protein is CASSSGTPTGELFF.